This T cell receptor beta chain was obtained from a study of blood T cell repertoires in COVID-19. About the research overall: The United States, Italy and Spain were the sources of the acute and convalescent COVID-19 samples. T cells, B-cell-depleted T cells, or PBMCs supplied cDNA or gDNA.

Per the study methods: Counts of nucleated cells, estimated from reference gene primer amplification, were obtained. Method: immunoSEQ multiplex PCR; TCRdb's copy keeps in-frame clones and lacks some. V, J and clone size are those of that table, while D and trimming were read from the DNA. The sample lists 80,000 to 100,000 clones; around four fifths were seen once. The CDR3 spans 15 residues. Looked up from germline, CDR1 is MNHEY and CDR2 is SVGAGI. V was pared by 6 bases and J by 0 bases, with 9 bases between. This clone was detected only a few times. The chain carries TRBV6-5 and TRBJ2-6, with D perhaps TRBD1 (6 bases). The TCR originated in a human donor in a cohort sampled during active COVID-19. Sequenced: peripheral blood. CDR3 bases: TGTGCCAGCAGGACAGGATCCTCTGGGGCCAACGTCCTGACTTTC. This sequence encodes CASRTGSSGANVLTF.